The 14 T cell receptor beta chains below come from one sample, sequenced in a study of cytomegalovirus exposure and HLA in healthy donors. Use of 60 Vbeta and 13 Jbeta primers characterized the PCR. The table came from immunoSEQ multiplex PCR; TCRdb's copy has only in-frame clones and leaves some out. The sample has 140,000 or so clones, approximately 80% seen once; the top ten hold 1.5% to 2%. The specimen was PBMCs. The receptors derive from a woman in her 40s in good health and CMV-seronegative.

The chain has TRBV10-1 and TRBJ1-1; the D gene is possibly TRBD1 (6 bases). The V end lost 2 bases, the J end lost 5 bases, and 9 bases lay between the germline ends. CDR1 and CDR2 (germline): WNHNN, SYGVQD (reference sequence). The CDR3 is made up of 13 amino acids. In DNA form, the CDR3 reads TGCGCCAGCAGTGAGCAACAGGGAACTGAAGCTTTCTTT. Its protein product is CASSEQQGTEAFF.

V and J are TRBV7-6 and TRBJ2-7; TRBD2 is a possible D gene (5 bases). CDR1 is SGHVS and CDR2 is FNYEAQ in the germline V gene. The CDR3 is 13 residues long. Trimming took off 2 bases at V and 7 bases at J, with 12 bases between the two ends. The CDR3 DNA reads as TGTGCCAGCAGCTTAAGTTATGGAGGTGAGCAGTACTTC. Protein: CASSLSYGGEQYF.

On this clone itself: The junction and the germline gene differ at one end; a read error may be behind it. The chain recombines TRBV5-1 with TRBJ1-1; TRBD1 aligns across 9 bases. Germline CDR1 is SGHRS and CDR2 is YFSETQ. The CDR3 spans 15 residues. This CDR3 reads CAGSAGQGTATEAFF. The DNA for the CDR3 is TGCGCCGGCAGCGCTGGACAGGGGACAGCAACTGAAGCTTTCTTT.

The V call is TRBV5-1, the J call TRBJ1-1, with 7 bases aligning to TRBD1. V lost 0 bases to trimming and J lost 8 bases; unmatched junction nucleotides: 1. Germline V lookup: CDR1 SGHRS, CDR2 YFSETQ. The CDR3 has 12 amino acids. The CDR3 protein is CASSLAGGEAFF. The CDR3 DNA follows: TGCGCCAGCAGCTTGGCAGGGGGGGAAGCTTTCTTT.

The rearrangement joins TRBV7-6 to TRBJ2-7; possible D gene TRBD2, 5 bases. The CDR3 is made up of 11 amino acids. V lost 4 bases and J lost 7, with 8 bases in between. The germline CDR1 and CDR2 sequences are SGHVS and FNYEAQ. This CDR3 reads CASSSREEQYF. Here the CDR3 DNA reads TGTGCCAGCAGCTCCCGGGAAGAGCAGTACTTC.

The rearrangement uses TRBV5-1 and TRBJ2-7; 9 bases agree with TRBD1. Germline V lookup: CDR1 SGHRS, CDR2 YFSETQ. The CDR3 is 13 amino acids. The junction had 2 bases not matched to a gene; V was cut back by 4 bases and J by 3 bases. The CDR3: CASSTGQGYEQYF. CDR3 bases: TGCGCCAGCAGCACGGGACAGGGCTACGAGCAGTACTTC.

This chain uses TRBV11-3 with TRBJ2-2; 9 bases match TRBD1. The junction had 7 bases not matched to a gene; V was cut back by 6 bases and J by 5 bases. The germline gives CDR1 SGHNT, CDR2 YENEEA. This CDR3 is 15 amino acids long. Here the CDR3 reads CASRSGTGTTGELFF. CDR3 DNA sequence: TGTGCCAGCAGATCCGGGACAGGGACAACCGGGGAGCTGTTTTTT.

The V gene is TRBV25-1, the J gene TRBJ2-7, with 16 positions matching TRBD2. The germline V gene encodes CDR1 MGHDK and CDR2 SYGVNS. With 4 bases clipped from V and 2 bases from J, the junction kept 2 bases outside the gene matches. The CDR3 covers 16 residues. CDR3 in amino acids: CASSGGTSGRAYEQYF. In DNA form, the CDR3 reads TGTGCCAGCAGTGGGGGGACTAGCGGGAGGGCCTACGAGCAGTACTTC.

DNA for the CDR3: TGTGCCAGCTCACCTCTACAGGGGGCGGGCACTGAAGCTTTCTTT. Its translation: CASSPLQGAGTEAFF. The chain has TRBV7-8 and TRBJ1-1; 9 bases line up with TRBD1. Unmatched junction bases numbered 11, after V lost 8 bases and J lost 4 bases. The CDR3 has 15 amino acids. Germline lookup yields CDR1 SGHVS and CDR2 FQNEAQ.

The chain recombines TRBV5-1 with TRBJ2-3; 10 bases align to TRBD1. The V gene end was trimmed by 5 bases and the J gene end by 6 bases; junction bases not matched to a gene: 18. Germline CDR1 and CDR2: SGHRS and YFSETQ. The CDR3 has 18 residues. As DNA, the CDR3 is TGCGCCAGCAGTTTTGATGTATCGGGACAGGGGAGTGCGGATACGCAGTATTTT. As protein: CASSFDVSGQGSADTQYF.

This clone showed up just once. The chain uses TRBV6-1 and TRBJ1-4; D is undetermined. This CDR3 is built from 16 residues. Looked up from germline, CDR1 is MNHNS and CDR2 is SASEGT. Deletions cut 3 bases from V and 3 bases from J, with 14 bases between. CDR3 in amino acids: CASSEWWGAANEKLFF. CDR3 nucleotide sequence: TGTGCCAGCAGTGAGTGGTGGGGAGCGGCTAATGAAAAACTGTTTTTT.

V is TRBV19 and J is TRBJ1-1; D unresolved. This CDR3 has 14 amino acids. V was trimmed by 1 base and J by 5 bases, leaving 11 bases between them. CDR1 and CDR2 (germline): LNHDA, SQIVND (reference sequence). CDR3 region: CASSIGAGGTEAFF. The CDR3 DNA is TGTGCCAGTAGTATAGGGGCGGGCGGGACTGAAGCTTTCTTT.

This clone was counted once. J is TRBJ2-1 and V is TRBV6-1; D gene ambiguous. Germline lookup yields CDR1 MNHNS and CDR2 SASEGT. Deletions cut 3 bases from V and 6 bases from J, with 15 bases between. The CDR3 is 15 residues long. The chain's CDR3 is CASSDIAERLNEQFF. CDR3 coding DNA: TGTGCCAGCAGTGATATAGCTGAGAGACTCAATGAGCAGTTCTTC.

The chain uses TRBV10-3 and TRBJ2-1; TRBD2 is a possible D gene (5 bases). Deletions cut 8 bases from V and 4 bases from J, with 15 bases between. Germline-derived CDR1 and CDR2 are ENHRY and SYGVKD. The length of the CDR3 is 14 residues. The CDR3 DNA is TGTGCCATCGCCCTTGGGGAGACTTACAATGAGCAGTTCTTC. The encoded protein is CAIALGETYNEQFF.